This is a list of T cell receptor beta chains from one sample in a study of blood T cell repertoires in COVID-19. The repertoire was sequenced with immunoSEQ multiplex PCR; TCRdb's copy has only in-frame clones and lacks some. The sample carries about 62,000 clones, approximately 92% recorded once. The sample taken for sequencing was peripheral blood. These receptors were obtained from a human donor in a cohort sampled during active COVID-19. CDR3s include the opening cysteine and the closing phenylalanine or tryptophan. The order of the fields is D gene, J gene, clone size, V gene, CDR3 protein, CDR3 DNA. D genes are given only for firm matches. Part of the rows lack a size; the others show once, few, many or a class for expanded clones.

>NA|TRBJ2-5|NA|TRBV11-2
CASTWLSGQETQYF
TGTGCCAGCACCTGGTTGTCAGGGCAAGAGACCCAGTACTTC
>NA|TRBJ2-5|NA|TRBV6-1
CASSELVGRAQETQYF
TGTGCCAGCAGTGAATTAGTAGGGCGGGCCCAAGAGACCCAGTACTTC
>NA|TRBJ2-1|once|TRBV6-5
CASSYLDSAVYNEQFF
TGTGCCAGCAGTTACCTCGACAGCGCTGTCTACAATGAGCAGTTCTTC
>TRBD1|TRBJ2-2|NA|TRBV19
CASSMGGQVNTGELFF
TGTGCCAGTAGTATGGGGGGACAGGTAAACACCGGGGAGCTGTTTTTT
>TRBD1|TRBJ2-7|NA|TRBV6-6
CASSSRDRGYEQYF
TGTGCCAGCAGTTCCCGGGACAGGGGCTACGAGCAGTACTTC
>NA|TRBJ2-1|NA|TRBV6-4
CASSPVGGSYYNEQFF
TGTGCCAGCAGTCCTGTTGGGGGGAGCTACTACAATGAGCAGTTCTTC
>TRBD2|TRBJ2-1|NA|TRBV4-1
CASAPGLAKNNEQFF
TGCGCCAGCGCCCCGGGACTAGCGAAGAACAATGAGCAGTTCTTC
>TRBD2|TRBJ2-5|NA|TRBV19
CASSLAGEGRKTQYF
TGTGCCAGTAGTCTAGCGGGAGAAGGGAGAAAGACCCAGTACTTC
>NA|TRBJ1-2|NA|TRBV6-5
CASNGDSLGGYTF
TGTGCCAGCAATGGGGACTCCCTAGGAGGCTACACCTTC
>TRBD1|TRBJ2-7|NA|TRBV5-6
CASSLAGDSLYEQYF
TGTGCCAGCAGCTTGGCCGGGGACAGCCTCTACGAGCAGTACTTC
>NA|TRBJ1-5|few|TRBV7-3
CASSDPGTGQPQHF
TGTGCCAGCAGCGACCCAGGGACTGGTCAGCCCCAGCATTTT
>NA|TRBJ2-5|NA|TRBV3-1/TRBV3-2
CASSPGETQYF
TGTGCCAGCAGCCCAGGGGAGACCCAGTACTTC
>NA|TRBJ1-5|NA|TRBV6-2/TRBV6-3
CASSRVGRGNQPQHF
TGTGCCAGCAGCCGTGTAGGCAGGGGCAATCAGCCCCAGCATTTT
>NA|TRBJ1-1|NA|TRBV12-3/TRBV12-4
CASSLGGTRQAFF
TGTGCCAGCAGTTTGGGGGGGACGCGCCAAGCTTTCTTT
>NA|TRBJ1-2|NA|TRBV6-5
CASSYSGAPNYGYTF
TGTGCCAGCAGTTACAGCGGGGCTCCTAACTATGGCTACACCTTC
>NA|TRBJ1-3|NA|TRBV9
CASSATGDSGNTIYF
TGTGCCAGCAGCGCCACAGGAGACTCTGGAAACACCATATATTTT
>TRBD1|TRBJ1-1|NA|TRBV25-1
CASRGRDRPFAEAFF
TGTGCCAGCAGAGGAAGGGACAGGCCTTTTGCTGAAGCTTTCTTT
>TRBD2|TRBJ2-1|NA|TRBV4-3
CASSPRRSGSSHNEQFF
TGCGCCAGCAGCCCCCGTCGGAGCGGGAGTTCCCACAATGAGCAGTTCTTC
>TRBD2|TRBJ2-5|NA|TRBV7-2
CASSPPRLAGLETQYF
TGTGCCAGCAGCCCACCACGGCTAGCGGGTTTAGAGACCCAGTACTTC
>NA|TRBJ2-3|NA|TRBV27
CASFSRASGEGGQYF
TGTGCCAGCTTCTCTCGGGCTAGCGGAGAGGGGGGCCAGTATTTT
>TRBD1|TRBJ1-2|NA|TRBV5-1
CASRPGQGAYGYTF
TGCGCCAGCAGACCCGGACAGGGTGCTTATGGCTACACCTTC
>NA|TRBJ1-6|NA|TRBV14
CASSQDQDRAGSYNSPLHF
TGTGCCAGCAGCCAAGATCAGGACCGGGCGGGGTCCTATAATTCACCCCTCCACTTT
>NA|TRBJ2-7|NA|TRBV30
CAWSKQGGTYEQYF
TGTGCCTGGAGTAAGCAGGGGGGTACCTACGAGCAGTACTTC
>TRBD2|TRBJ2-7|NA|TRBV7-2
CASSFVGSSSGGARQYF
TGTGCCAGCAGCTTTGTAGGGTCCTCTAGCGGGGGGGCGCGGCAGTACTTC
>NA|TRBJ2-1|few|TRBV11-3
CASSLDDVSDEQFF
TGTGCCAGCAGCTTAGATGATGTCTCGGATGAGCAGTTCTTC
>TRBD2|TRBJ2-5|NA|TRBV11-2
CASSNIRTSGETQYF
TGTGCCAGCAGCAACATTCGGACTAGCGGAGAGACCCAGTACTTC
>NA|TRBJ2-2|NA|TRBV3-1/TRBV3-2
CASSQEVAGIRTGELFF
TGTGCCAGCAGCCAAGAGGTCGCAGGTATACGGACCGGGGAGCTGTTTTTT
>TRBD1|TRBJ1-1|once|TRBV20-1
CSARGQLEAFF
TGCAGTGCTCGGGGACAGCTTGAAGCTTTCTTT